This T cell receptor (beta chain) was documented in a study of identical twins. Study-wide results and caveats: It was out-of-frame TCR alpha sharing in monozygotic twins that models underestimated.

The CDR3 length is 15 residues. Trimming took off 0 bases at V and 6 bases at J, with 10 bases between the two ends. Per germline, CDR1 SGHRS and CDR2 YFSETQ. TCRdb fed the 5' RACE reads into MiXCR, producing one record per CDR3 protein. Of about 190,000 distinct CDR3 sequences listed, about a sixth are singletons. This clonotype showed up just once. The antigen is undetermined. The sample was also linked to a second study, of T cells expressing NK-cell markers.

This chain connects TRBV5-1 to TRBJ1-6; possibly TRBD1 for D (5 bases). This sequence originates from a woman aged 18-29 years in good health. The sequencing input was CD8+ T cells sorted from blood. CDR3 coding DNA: TGCGCCAGCAGCTTGGACAGGACGCTTAATTCACCCCTCCACTTT. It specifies CASSLDRTLNSPLHF.